Listed below are T cell receptor beta chains from one sample, sequenced in a study of CD8 T cells in ankylosing spondylitis. TCRdb passed the 5' RACE reads through MiXCR, listing each CDR3 protein once. The sample lists 350,000 to 400,000 distinct CDR3 sequences, 20% occurring once. The specimen sequenced was blood, either unsorted or a sorted T cell fraction (not recorded which). Receptors were obtained from a male donor with ankylosing spondylitis or in good health (not recorded which). CDR3s include the opening cysteine and the closing phenylalanine or tryptophan. D genes are given only for firm matches. Clone size, where shown, is once, few, many, or a class for clones that have expanded.

>TRBJ2-7|TRBD2|TRBV11-2|NA
TGTGCCAGCAGCTTAACCCTACTAGCGAACAACGAGCAGTACTTC
CASSLTLLANNEQYF
>TRBJ2-3|NA|TRBV2|few
TGTGCCAGCATAGGGCCAGACAGCACTGGAGATACGCAGTATTTT
CASIGPDSTGDTQYF
>TRBJ2-1|TRBD2|TRBV9|NA
TGTGCCAGCGATACTAGCGGGGGACGGGATGAGCAGTTCTTC
CASDTSGGRDEQFF
>TRBJ2-3|NA|TRBV7-9|NA
TGTGCCAGCAGCTTGTCCACCCCAGATACGCAGTATTTT
CASSLSTPDTQYF
>TRBJ2-3|NA|TRBV29-1|many
TGCAGCGTTGAGGAATCTCCAGATACGCAGTATTTT
CSVEESPDTQYF
>TRBJ2-3|NA|TRBV20-1|few
TGCAGTGCTAGAGATACGTGGGACCTCTCGGGTACGCAGTATTTT
CSARDTWDLSGTQYF
>TRBJ2-1|NA|TRBV25-1|few
TGTGCCAGCAGTCCGTCGGGGAGCTCCTACAATGAGCAGTTCTTC
CASSPSGSSYNEQFF
>TRBJ2-2|NA|TRBV12-3/TRBV12-4|NA
TGTGCCAGCAGAGCCCTCGGGGGACCGAACACCGGGGAGCTGTTTTTT
CASRALGGPNTGELFF
>TRBJ2-1|NA|TRBV6-4|many
TGTGCCAGCTCCCATGGGGGCGAACCCTACAATGAGCAGTTCTTC
CASSHGGEPYNEQFF
>TRBJ2-7|NA|TRBV28|NA
TGTGCCAGTGCCCTCATCTCCTACGAGCAGTACTTC
CASALISYEQYF
>TRBJ2-7|NA|TRBV30|few
TGTGCCTGGATGGGCTGGGGCTCCTACGAGCAGTACTTC
CAWMGWGSYEQYF
>TRBJ2-7|TRBD2|TRBV27|NA
TGTGCCAGCAGTTTTTCTAGCGGGAGCTACGAGCAGTACTTC
CASSFSSGSYEQYF
>TRBJ2-3|NA|TRBV25-1|NA
TGTGCCAGCAGTGACGGCTTAGGAGATACGCAGTATTTT
CASSDGLGDTQYF
>TRBJ2-1|TRBD1|TRBV12-3/TRBV12-4|few
TGTGCCAGCAGGCAGGGACAGGGGAATGAGCAGTTCTTC
CASRQGQGNEQFF
>TRBJ2-2|NA|TRBV12-3/TRBV12-4|few
TGTGCCAGCAGTTCGGTGGGCGGCGGGGAGCTGTTTTTT
CASSSVGGGELFF
>TRBJ2-5|NA|TRBV7-8|few
TGTGCCAGCAGCTTAGCGCCGAGCCCAACTTACCAAGAGACCCAGTACTTC
CASSLAPSPTYQETQYF
>TRBJ1-5|NA|TRBV12-3/TRBV12-4|NA
TGTGCCAGCAGTTTCACCGGGATGAGCAATCAGCCCCAGCATTTT
CASSFTGMSNQPQHF
>TRBJ1-2|TRBD1|TRBV10-1|few
TGCGCCAGCACCCTGTCGTTTCGGGACAGGGCCTCAACGCCCCGGGGCTACACCTTC
CASTLSFRDRASTPRGYTF
>TRBJ2-1|NA|TRBV4-1|NA
TGCGCCAGCAGCCAAGAAGGGTCGCTGGGGGGCTACCTGGATGAGCAGTTCTTC
CASSQEGSLGGYLDEQFF
>TRBJ1-6|NA|TRBV5-1|NA
TGCTCCAGCAGCTTGAGGGGGGGCGGTAATTCACCCCTCCACTTT
CSSSLRGGGNSPLHF